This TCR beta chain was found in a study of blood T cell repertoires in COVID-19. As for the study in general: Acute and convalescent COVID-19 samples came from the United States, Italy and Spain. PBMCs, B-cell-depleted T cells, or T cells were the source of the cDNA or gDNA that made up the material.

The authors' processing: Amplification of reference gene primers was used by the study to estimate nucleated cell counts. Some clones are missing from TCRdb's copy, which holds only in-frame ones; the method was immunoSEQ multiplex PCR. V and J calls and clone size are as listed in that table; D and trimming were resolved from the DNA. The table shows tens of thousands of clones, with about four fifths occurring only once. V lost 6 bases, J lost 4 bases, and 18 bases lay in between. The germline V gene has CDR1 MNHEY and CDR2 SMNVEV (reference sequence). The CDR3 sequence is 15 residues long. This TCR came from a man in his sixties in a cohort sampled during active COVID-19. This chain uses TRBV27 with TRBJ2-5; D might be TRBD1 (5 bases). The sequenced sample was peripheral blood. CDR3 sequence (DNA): TGTGCCAGCAGCGGACCTCAGGGCCAACGAGAGACCCAGTACTTC. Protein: CASSGPQGQRETQYF.